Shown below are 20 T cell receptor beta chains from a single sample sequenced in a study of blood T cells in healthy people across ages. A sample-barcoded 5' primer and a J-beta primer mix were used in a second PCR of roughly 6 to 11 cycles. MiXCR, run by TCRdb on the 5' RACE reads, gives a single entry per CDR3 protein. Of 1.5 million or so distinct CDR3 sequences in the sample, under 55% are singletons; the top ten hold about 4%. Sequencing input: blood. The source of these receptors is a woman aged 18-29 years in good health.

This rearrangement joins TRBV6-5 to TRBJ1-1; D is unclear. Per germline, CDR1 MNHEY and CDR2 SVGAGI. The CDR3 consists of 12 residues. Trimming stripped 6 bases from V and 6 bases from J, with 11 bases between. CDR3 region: CASSPKSAEAFF. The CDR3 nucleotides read TGTGCCAGCAGCCCCAAAAGCGCTGAAGCTTTCTTT.

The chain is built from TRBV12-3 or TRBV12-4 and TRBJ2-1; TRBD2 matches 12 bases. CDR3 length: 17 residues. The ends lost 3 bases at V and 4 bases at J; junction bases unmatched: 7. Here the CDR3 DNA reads TGTGCCAGCAGTTTCGGACTAGCGGGATCTCGGTACAATGAGCAGTTCTTC. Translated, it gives CASSFGLAGSRYNEQFF.

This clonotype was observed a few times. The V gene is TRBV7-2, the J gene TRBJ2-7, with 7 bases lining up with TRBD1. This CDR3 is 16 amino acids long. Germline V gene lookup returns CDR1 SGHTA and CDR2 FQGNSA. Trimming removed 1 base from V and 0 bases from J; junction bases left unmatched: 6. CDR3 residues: CASSLETGASSYEQYF. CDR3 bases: TGTGCCAGCAGCTTAGAAACAGGGGCGAGCTCCTACGAGCAGTACTTC. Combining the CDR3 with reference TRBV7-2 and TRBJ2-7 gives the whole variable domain GAGVSQSPSNKVTEKGKDVELRCDPISGHTALYWYRQSLGQGLEFLIYFQGNSAPDKSGLPSDRFSAERTGGSVSTLTIQRTQQEDSAVYLCASSLETGASSYEQYFGPGTRLTVT.

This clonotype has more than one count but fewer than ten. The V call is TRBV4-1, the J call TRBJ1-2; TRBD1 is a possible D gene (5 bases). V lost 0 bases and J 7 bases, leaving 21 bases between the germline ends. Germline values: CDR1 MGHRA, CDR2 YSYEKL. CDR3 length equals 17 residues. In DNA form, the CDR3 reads TGCGCCAGCAGCCAAGATTCGTTTCGGCCAGGGTCTAGTGGCTACACCTTC. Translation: CASSQDSFRPGSSGYTF.

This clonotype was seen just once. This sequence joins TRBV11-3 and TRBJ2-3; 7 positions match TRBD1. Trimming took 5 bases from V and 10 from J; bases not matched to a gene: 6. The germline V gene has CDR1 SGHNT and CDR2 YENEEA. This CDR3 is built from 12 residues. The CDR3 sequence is CASSPDRDAQYF. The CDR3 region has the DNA TGTGCCAGCAGCCCTGACAGGGATGCGCAGTATTTT.

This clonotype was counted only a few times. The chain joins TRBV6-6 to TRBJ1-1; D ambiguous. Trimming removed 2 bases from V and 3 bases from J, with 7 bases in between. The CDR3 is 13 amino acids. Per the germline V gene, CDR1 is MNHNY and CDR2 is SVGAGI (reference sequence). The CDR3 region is CASSYREDTEAFF. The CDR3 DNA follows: TGTGCCAGCAGTTACAGGGAGGACACTGAAGCTTTCTTT.

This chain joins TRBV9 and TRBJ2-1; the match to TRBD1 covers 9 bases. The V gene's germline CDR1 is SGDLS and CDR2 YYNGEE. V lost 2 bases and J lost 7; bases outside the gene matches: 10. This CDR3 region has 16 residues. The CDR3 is CASSVHHDRGWNEQFF. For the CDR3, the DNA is TGTGCCAGCAGCGTCCACCACGACAGGGGGTGGAATGAGCAGTTCTTC.

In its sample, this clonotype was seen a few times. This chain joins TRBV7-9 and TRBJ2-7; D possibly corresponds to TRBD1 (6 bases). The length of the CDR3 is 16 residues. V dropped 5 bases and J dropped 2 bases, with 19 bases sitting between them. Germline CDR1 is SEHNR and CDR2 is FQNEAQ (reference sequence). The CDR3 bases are TGTGCCAGCAGCCCTCAGGACAGCCCAATTGCCTACGAGCAGTACTTC. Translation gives CASSPQDSPIAYEQYF.

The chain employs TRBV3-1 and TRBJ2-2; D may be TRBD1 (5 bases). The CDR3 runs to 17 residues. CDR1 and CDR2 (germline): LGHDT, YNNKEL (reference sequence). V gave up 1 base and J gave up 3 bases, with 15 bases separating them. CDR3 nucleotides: TGTGCCAGCAGCCAAGTTCTAGGGGCCGAGGACACCGGGGAGCTGTTTTTT. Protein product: CASSQVLGAEDTGELFF.

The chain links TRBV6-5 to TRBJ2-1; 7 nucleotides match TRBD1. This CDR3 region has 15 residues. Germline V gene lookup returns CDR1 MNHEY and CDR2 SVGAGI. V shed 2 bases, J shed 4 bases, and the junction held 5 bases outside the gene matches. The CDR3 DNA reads TGTGCCAGCAGTTACAGGGGACAGCGGTACAATGAGCAGTTCTTC. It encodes CASSYRGQRYNEQFF.

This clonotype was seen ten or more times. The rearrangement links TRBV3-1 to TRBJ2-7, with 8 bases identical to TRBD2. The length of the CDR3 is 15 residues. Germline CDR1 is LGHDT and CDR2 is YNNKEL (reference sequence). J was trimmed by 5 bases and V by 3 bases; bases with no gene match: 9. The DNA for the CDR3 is TGTGCCAGCAGCCATTCAGGACTAGCTACCCACGAGCAGTACTTC. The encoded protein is CASSHSGLATHEQYF.

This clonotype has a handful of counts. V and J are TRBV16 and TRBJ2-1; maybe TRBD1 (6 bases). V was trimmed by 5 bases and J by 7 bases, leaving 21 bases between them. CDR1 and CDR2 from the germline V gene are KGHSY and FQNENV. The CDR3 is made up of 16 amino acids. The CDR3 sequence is CASSAHRVVSWNEQFF. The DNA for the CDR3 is TGTGCCAGCAGCGCACACAGGGTAGTTTCCTGGAATGAGCAGTTCTTC.

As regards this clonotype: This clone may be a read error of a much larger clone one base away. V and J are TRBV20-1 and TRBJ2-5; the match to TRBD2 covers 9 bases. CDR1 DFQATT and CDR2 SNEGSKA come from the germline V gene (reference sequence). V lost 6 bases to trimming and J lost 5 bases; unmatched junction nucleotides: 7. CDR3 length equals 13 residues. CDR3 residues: CSAEWRGGETQYF. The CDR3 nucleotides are TGCAGTGCAGAGTGGCGGGGGGGTGAGACCCAGTACTTC.

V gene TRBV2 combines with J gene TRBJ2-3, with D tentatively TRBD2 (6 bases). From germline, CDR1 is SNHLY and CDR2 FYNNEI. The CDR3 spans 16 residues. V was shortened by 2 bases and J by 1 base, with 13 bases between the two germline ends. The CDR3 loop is CASSEYGLSGTDTQYF. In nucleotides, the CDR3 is TGTGCCAGCAGTGAATACGGACTAAGCGGCACAGATACGCAGTATTTT.

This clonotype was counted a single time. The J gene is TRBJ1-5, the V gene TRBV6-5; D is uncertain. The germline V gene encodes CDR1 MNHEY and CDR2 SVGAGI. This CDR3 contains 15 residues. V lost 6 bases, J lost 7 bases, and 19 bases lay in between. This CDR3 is CASSLSAGRYQPQHF. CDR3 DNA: TGTGCCAGCAGCCTTTCGGCAGGTCGATACCAGCCCCAGCATTTT.

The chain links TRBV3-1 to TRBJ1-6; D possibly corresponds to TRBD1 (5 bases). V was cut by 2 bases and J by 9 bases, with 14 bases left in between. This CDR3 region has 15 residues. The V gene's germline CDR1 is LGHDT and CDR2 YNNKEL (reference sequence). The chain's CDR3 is CASSQPGGFASPLHF. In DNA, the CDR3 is TGTGCCAGCAGCCAACCTGGGGGTTTCGCTTCACCCCTCCACTTT.

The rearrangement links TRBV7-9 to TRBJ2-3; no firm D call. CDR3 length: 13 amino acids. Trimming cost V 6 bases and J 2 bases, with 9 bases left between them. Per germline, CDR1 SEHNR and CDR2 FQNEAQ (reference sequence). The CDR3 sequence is CASSFLFTDTQYF. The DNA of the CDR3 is TGTGCCAGCAGTTTTCTCTTCACAGATACGCAGTATTTT.

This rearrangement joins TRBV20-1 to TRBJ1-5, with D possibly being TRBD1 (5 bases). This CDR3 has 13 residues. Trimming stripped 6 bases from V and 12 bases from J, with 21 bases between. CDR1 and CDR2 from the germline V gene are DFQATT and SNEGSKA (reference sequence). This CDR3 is CSAAPPGTGLQHF. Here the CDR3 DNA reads TGCAGTGCGGCCCCCCCGGGTACGGGGCTCCAGCATTTT.

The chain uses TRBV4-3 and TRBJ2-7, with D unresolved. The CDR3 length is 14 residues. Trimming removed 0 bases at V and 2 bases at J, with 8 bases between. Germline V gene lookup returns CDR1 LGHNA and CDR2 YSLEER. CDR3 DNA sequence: TGCGCCAGCAGCCAAGATCGCTCGGCCTACGAGCAGTACTTC. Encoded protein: CASSQDRSAYEQYF.

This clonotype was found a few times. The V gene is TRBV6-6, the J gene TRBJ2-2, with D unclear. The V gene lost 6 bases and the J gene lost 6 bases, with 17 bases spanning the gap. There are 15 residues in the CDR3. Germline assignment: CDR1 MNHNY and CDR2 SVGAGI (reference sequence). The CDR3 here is CASRSGVGEAGELFF. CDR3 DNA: TGTGCCAGCAGAAGTGGGGTGGGTGAGGCCGGGGAGCTGTTTTTT.